This T cell receptor (beta chain) was recovered during a study of blood T cells in healthy people across ages. The study's findings and limits: Versus aged donors, long-lived donors had higher diversity and more naive CD4+ cells.

It was with a sample-barcoded 5' primer and a J-beta primer mix that a second PCR of about 6 to 12 cycles was run. Using its own MiXCR run on the 5' RACE reads, TCRdb lists one record per CDR3 protein. The table records fewer than 2,000,000 distinct CDR3 sequences, about 39% of them present only once. A remark on this clonotype: The antigen is unknown. Sequence at one end of the junction differs from germline and may be a read error.

This CDR3 spans 15 amino acids. Germline V gives CDR1 LGHNA, CDR2 YSLEER. The individuals who served as donors were healthy Caucasians living in Russia, aged roughly 6 to 95. The origin of this receptor is a human donor in good health. Source material: blood. V and J are TRBV4-3 and TRBJ2-3; possible D gene TRBD2, 5 bases. Written as DNA, the CDR3 is TGCGCCTGCAGCCAAGAGCGGCAGGGCACAGATACGCAGTATTTT. Translating gives CACSQERQGTDTQYF.